These 27 T cell receptor beta chains originate from one sample sequenced in a study of blood T cell repertoires in COVID-19. Clones were read by immunoSEQ multiplex PCR, and TCRdb kept only the in-frame ones, dropping some. The table records some 200,000 clones, roughly 82% of them present only once. Sequencing was performed on PBMCs or T cells enriched from blood (not recorded which). The receptors derive from a man in his forties who had recovered from COVID-19.

The chain couples TRBV9 to TRBJ2-3, with 12 positions matching TRBD2. The germline CDR1 and CDR2 sequences are SGDLS and YYNGEE. The ends lost 4 bases at V and 8 bases at J; junction bases unmatched: 8. The CDR3 consists of 15 residues. Here the CDR3 DNA reads TGTGCCAGCAGCCCTAGCGGGAGGGCCTCGGTTACGCAGTATTTT. This gives the protein CASSPSGRASVTQYF. The full variable domain, completed using reference TRBV9 and TRBJ2-3, is DSGVTQTPKHLITATGQRVTLRCSPRSGDLSVYWYQQSLDQGLQFLIQYYNGEERAKGNILERFSAQQFPDLHSELNLSSLELGDSALYFCASSPSGRASVTQYFGPGTRLTVL.

This clone was detected only once. The chain has TRBV4-3 and TRBJ1-5; D not certain. Germline CDR1 is LGHNA and CDR2 is YSLEER. Trimming removed 0 bases from V and 7 bases from J, with 7 bases in between. The CDR3 sequence is 13 residues long. Written as DNA, the CDR3 is TGCGCCAGCAGCCAAGATCCTAACCAGCCCCAGCATTTT. Its translation is CASSQDPNQPQHF.

The chain combines TRBV28 with TRBJ1-2, with D maybe TRBD1 (6 bases). The CDR3 extends over 15 amino acids. Deletions cut 5 bases from V and 5 bases from J, with 18 bases between. Looked up from germline, CDR1 is MDHEN and CDR2 is SYDVKM. In DNA form, the CDR3 reads TGTGCCAGCAGTCCCTGGACAGACATAACTTATGGCTACACCTTC. Its translation is CASSPWTDITYGYTF.

The chain uses TRBV5-1 and TRBJ1-2, with D possibly matching TRBD1 (5 bases). In germline, CDR1 is SGHRS, CDR2 YFSETQ. Trimming removed 0 bases from V and 8 bases from J, with 14 bases in between. The length of the CDR3 is 14 residues. The CDR3 DNA reads as TGCGCCAGCAGCTTGGTAACCGGGGGAGCCGGCTACACCTTC. Translating it yields CASSLVTGGAGYTF.

V usage is TRBV7-3 and J usage is TRBJ2-2, with TRBD1 matching over 9 bases. The ends lost 5 bases at V and 7 bases at J; junction bases unmatched: 5. Germline V gives CDR1 SGHTA, CDR2 FQGTGA. This CDR3 has 14 residues. The CDR3 is CASSPQGAIGELFF. The CDR3 coding sequence is TGTGCCAGCAGCCCACAGGGGGCTATCGGGGAGCTGTTTTTT. Supplemented by reference TRBV7-3 and TRBJ2-2, the full variable domain reads GAGVSQTPSNKVTEKGKYVELRCDPISGHTALYWYRQSLGQGPEFLIYFQGTGAADDSGLPNDRFFAVRPEGSVSTLKIQRTERGDSAVYLCASSPQGAIGELFFGEGSRLTVL.

The rearrangement links TRBV28 to TRBJ1-6; 9 nucleotides agree with TRBD1. The CDR3 extends over 15 amino acids. J lost 10 bases, V lost 6 bases, and 10 bases had no gene match. Germline values: CDR1 MDHEN, CDR2 SYDVKM. CDR3 sequence reads: CASRLGTGIESPLHF. The DNA of the CDR3 is TGTGCCAGCAGACTCGGGACAGGGATCGAGTCACCCCTCCACTTT.

This clone has a single count. The rearrangement links TRBV5-5 to TRBJ2-4; a possible D gene is TRBD2 (6 bases). CDR1 SGHKS and CDR2 YYEKEE come from the germline V gene (reference sequence). Trimming stripped 5 bases from V and 2 bases from J, with 14 bases between. This CDR3 spans 15 amino acids. CDR3 bases: TGTGCCAGCAGTTACCGACTAGGAACCAAAAACATTCAGTACTTC. Translated: CASSYRLGTKNIQYF.

V is TRBV29-1 and J is TRBJ1-1; TRBD1 might be the D (6 bases). In germline, CDR1 is SQVTM, CDR2 ANQGSEA. This CDR3 contains 13 residues. Trimming pared 0 bases from V and 7 bases from J, leaving 12 bases between. CDR3 DNA sequence: TGCAGCGTTGAAGATCCCCAGGGGATTGAAGCTTTCTTT. This sequence encodes CSVEDPQGIEAFF. Using reference TRBV29-1 and TRBJ1-1 for the parts outside the CDR3, the full variable domain is SAVISQKPSRDICQRGTSLTIQCQVDSQVTMMFWYRQQPGQSLTLIATANQGSEATYESGFVIDKFPISRPNLTFSTLTVSNMSPEDSSIYLCSVEDPQGIEAFFGQGTRLTVV.

The chain recombines TRBV6-2 or TRBV6-3 with TRBJ1-5, with D perhaps TRBD1 (5 bases). Germline CDR1 is MNHEY and CDR2 is SVGEGT. Trimming stripped 2 bases from V and 0 bases from J, with 17 bases between. The CDR3 consists of 18 residues. The CDR3: CASSYQAGRLNSNQPQHF. CDR3 DNA: TGTGCCAGCAGTTACCAGGCAGGGCGCCTAAATAGCAATCAGCCCCAGCATTTT.

V is TRBV19 and J is TRBJ2-5; 9 bases map to TRBD2. CDR1 and CDR2 from the germline V gene are LNHDA and SQIVND (reference sequence). The CDR3 is 16 amino acids. V was clipped by 1 base and J by 3 bases; unmatched bases: 6. CDR3 region: CASSIVNSGRKETQYF. The CDR3 DNA reads TGTGCCAGTAGTATAGTGAATAGCGGGAGAAAAGAGACCCAGTACTTC.

The rearrangement uses TRBV4-3 and TRBJ2-4, with 8 bases fitting TRBD2. In germline, CDR1 is LGHNA, CDR2 YSLEER. Trimming took 0 bases from V and 0 from J; bases not matched to a gene: 10. This CDR3 is built from 19 residues. The CDR3 sequence: CASSQDSGTAGVAKNIQYF. The CDR3 DNA follows: TGCGCCAGCAGCCAAGATTCGGGAACAGCGGGGGTAGCCAAAAACATTCAGTACTTC.

The CDR3 coding sequence is TGTGCCAGTAGCACATCCGGAGCAACTAATGAAAAACTGTTTTTT. It encodes CASSTSGATNEKLFF. The J gene is TRBJ1-4, the V gene TRBV19; unclear D gene. The germline CDR1 and CDR2 sequences are LNHDA and SQIVND (reference sequence). This CDR3 region has 15 residues. Trimming shortened V by 6 bases and J by 0 bases, and 11 bases separated the two germline ends.

This chain links TRBV10-3 with TRBJ2-7; 8 bases align to TRBD1. Germline V lookup: CDR1 ENHRY, CDR2 SYGVKD. The V gene end was trimmed by 2 bases and the J gene end by 1 base; junction bases not matched to a gene: 4. This CDR3 is built from 15 residues. The CDR3 region is CAISEPGGKSYEQYF. The CDR3 DNA is TGTGCCATCAGTGAGCCAGGGGGCAAATCCTACGAGCAGTACTTC.

This chain connects TRBV10-3 to TRBJ2-7; D is perhaps TRBD2 (5 bases). CDR3 length equals 14 residues. Germline V gives CDR1 ENHRY, CDR2 SYGVKD. Trimming cost V 8 bases and J 7 bases, with 21 bases left between them. CDR3 in amino acids: CAIDAAERTGEQYV. The CDR3 coding sequence is TGTGCCATCGACGCGGCGGAAAGGACGGGGGAGCAGTACGTC.

V usage is TRBV11-2 and J usage is TRBJ1-1; no clear D gene. Trimming removed 0 bases at V and 4 bases at J, with 9 bases between. Germline CDR1 SGHAT, CDR2 FQNNGV. This CDR3 has 14 residues. CDR3 amino acids: CASSLDLAPTEAFF. In DNA, the CDR3 is TGTGCCAGCAGCTTAGACTTAGCCCCCACTGAAGCTTTCTTT. Filled out from reference TRBV11-2 and TRBJ1-1, the complete variable domain reads EAGVAQSPRYKIIEKRQSVAFWCNPISGHATLYWYQQILGQGPKLLIQFQNNGVVDDSQLPKDRFSAERLKGVDSTLKIQPAKLEDSAVYLCASSLDLAPTEAFFGQGTRLTVV.

The chain uses TRBV27 and TRBJ1-2; 7 nucleotides agree with TRBD1. Germline trimming cut 5 bases from V and 4 bases from J; bases unmatched to any gene: 10. The CDR3 length is 15 residues. CDR1 is MNHEY and CDR2 is SMNVEV in the germline V gene (reference sequence). CDR3 sequence reads: CASSSRGGGGYGYTF. CDR3 coding DNA: TGTGCCAGCAGTAGTCGAGGGGGCGGAGGCTATGGCTACACCTTC.

This clone was seen a single time. The CDR3 here is CASSASLAALPSTDTQYF. The CDR3 coding sequence is TGTGCCAGCAGTGCATCCCTAGCGGCTCTTCCTAGCACAGATACGCAGTATTTT. The chain carries TRBV6-1 and TRBJ2-3; 7 bases are shared with TRBD2. CDR3 length: 18 amino acids. The germline CDR1 and CDR2 sequences are MNHNS and SASEGT. J was trimmed by 0 bases and V by 4 bases; bases with no gene match: 13.

The genes are TRBV14 and TRBJ2-7, with D perhaps TRBD2 (6 bases). The V end was cut by 0 bases, the J end by 7 bases, with 19 bases between. Germline loops: CDR1 SGHDN, CDR2 FVKESK. The CDR3 covers 16 residues. The CDR3 coding sequence is TGTGCCAGCAGCCAAGAACGTCCGGGACTCCGCTTAGAGCAGTACTTC. Its protein product is CASSQERPGLRLEQYF.

This sequence joins TRBV24-1 and TRBJ1-4, with TRBD1 matching 7 bases. V trimming: 3 bases; J trimming: 11 bases; junction bases outside the gene matches: 5. The germline V gene encodes CDR1 KGHDR and CDR2 SFDVKD. This CDR3 is built from 13 residues. The CDR3, as DNA: TGTGCCACCAGTGATACGACAGGGTTGAAACTGTTTTTT. Translated: CATSDTTGLKLFF.

The gene calls are TRBV12-3 or TRBV12-4 and TRBJ1-5; no clear D. There are 13 residues in the CDR3. Trimming cost V 1 base and J 5 bases, with 6 bases left between them. CDR3 sequence (DNA): TGTGCCAGCAGTTTAGGACAAGATCAGCCCCAGCATTTT. Encoded protein: CASSLGQDQPQHF.

This clone was observed a few times. CDR3: CASSFQTGYEQYV. DNA of the CDR3: TGCGCCAGCAGCTTCCAGACAGGGTACGAGCAGTACGTC. V is TRBV5-1 and J is TRBJ2-7; 7 nucleotides agree with TRBD1. With 2 bases clipped from V and 4 bases from J, the junction kept 3 bases outside the gene matches. The CDR3 spans 13 residues. From germline, CDR1 is SGHRS and CDR2 YFSETQ.

V gene TRBV4-3 combines with J gene TRBJ1-2; no clear D. The ends were cut back, 0 bases at V and 4 bases at J, with 9 bases in the middle. Germline V gene sequence: CDR1 LGHNA, CDR2 YSLEER. The CDR3 has 14 amino acids. The CDR3 nucleotides are TGCGCCAGCAGCCAAGATGCGAGGTCCTATGGCTACACCTTC. It specifies CASSQDARSYGYTF.

The chain is built from TRBV4-2 and TRBJ2-7; D might be TRBD1 (5 bases). In germline, CDR1 is LGHNA, CDR2 YNFKEQ. The CDR3 runs 14 residues. V lost 1 base, J lost 3 bases, and 10 bases lay in between. The DNA of the CDR3 is TGTGCCAGCAGCCAAGGGTTCAGGGACTACGAGCAGTACTTC. This sequence encodes CASSQGFRDYEQYF.

V gene TRBV19 combines with J gene TRBJ1-6; unclear D gene. Germline V gene lookup returns CDR1 LNHDA and CDR2 SQIVND (reference sequence). The ends were cut back, 8 bases at V and 11 bases at J, with 13 bases in the middle. This CDR3 region has 12 residues. The CDR3 coding sequence is TGTGCCAGTCCGAGGCCCCTGGCACCCCTCCACTTT. Protein product: CASPRPLAPLHF.

This clone was recorded a few times. V is TRBV29-1 and J is TRBJ2-5, with D possibly being TRBD2 (5 bases). This CDR3 comprises 14 residues. The V gene lost 1 base and the J gene lost 1 base, with 10 bases spanning the gap. Germline lookup yields CDR1 SQVTM and CDR2 ANQGSEA. CDR3 DNA sequence: TGCAGCGTTGAAGCCCCGGGAATCCAAGAGACCCAGTACTTC. It codes for CSVEAPGIQETQYF.

Here the CDR3 reads CASTTGPNQETQYF. The CDR3 DNA reads TGTGCCAGCACGACAGGGCCCAACCAAGAGACCCAGTACTTC. This chain joins TRBV2 and TRBJ2-5; 7 bases map to TRBD1. CDR3 length: 14 residues. The junction had 5 bases not matched to a gene; V was cut back by 7 bases and J by 0 bases. Germline V gene sequence: CDR1 SNHLY, CDR2 FYNNEI.

The genes are TRBV7-6 and TRBJ2-7, with 9 bases lining up with TRBD1. The CDR3 spans 15 residues. V gave up 2 bases and J gave up 4 bases; unmatched junction bases: 6. Per germline, CDR1 SGHVS and CDR2 FNYEAQ. CDR3 DNA sequence: TGTGCCAGCAGCTTAACCGGGACAGGGCCTTACGAGCAGTACTTC. The encoded protein is CASSLTGTGPYEQYF. The variable domain in full, with the rest retrieved from reference TRBV7-6 and TRBJ2-7, is GAGVSQSPRYKVTKRGQDVALRCDPISGHVSLYWYRQALGQGPEFLTYFNYEAQQDKSGLPNDRFSAERPEGSISTLTIQRTEQRDSAMYRCASSLTGTGPYEQYFGPGTRLTVT.